What follows are 20 T cell receptor beta chains derived from one specimen sequenced in a study of blood T cells in healthy people across ages (dated by TCRdb to between 2015 and 2016). Libraries were constructed by 5' RACE. TCRdb records Illumina HiSeq 2500 as the sequencer. The second PCR ran for about 7 to 11 cycles and used a J-beta primer mix along with a sample-barcoded 5' primer. The public reads were reprocessed in TCRdb via fastp at Q25 and MiXCR, keeping in-frame beta chains. Each CDR3 protein gets just one entry, which takes the most common genes and DNA from the rows behind it. For this sample the table gives about 1.4 million distinct CDR3 sequences, of which around 59% were detected only once. The top ten clonotypes cover 5% to 7% of the sample. Sequencing input: blood. The receptors derive from a man younger than 35 in good health.

This chain connects TRBV20-1 to TRBJ1-1, with 10 bases identical to TRBD1. This CDR3 region has 13 residues. The J segment lost 5 bases and the V segment lost 3 bases, leaving 3 bases of the junction unmatched. Germline loops: CDR1 DFQATT, CDR2 SNEGSKA (reference sequence). In nucleotides, the CDR3 is TGCAGTGCTAGGACAGGGGGCTGGACTGAAGCTTTCTTT. Amino acid sequence: CSARTGGWTEAFF.

This clonotype was counted only a few times. The gene calls are TRBV6-2 or TRBV6-3 and TRBJ2-5, with 12 bases aligning to TRBD2. V shed 7 bases, J shed 6 bases, and the junction held 6 bases outside the gene matches. Germline CDR1 MNHEY, CDR2 SVGEGT. The CDR3 totals 14 residues. CDR3 in DNA: TGTGCCAGCACTACGACTAGCGGGAGAAAGACCCAGTACTTC. It encodes CASTTTSGRKTQYF.

The rearrangement links TRBV4-2 to TRBJ1-2; possible D gene TRBD1, 6 bases. Germline-derived CDR1 and CDR2 are LGHNA and YNFKEQ. The germline V and J ends were trimmed by 4 bases and 2 bases, with 11 bases remaining between them. The CDR3 runs 14 residues. The DNA for the CDR3 is TGTGCCAGCAGCCTAGGGACATTCAACTATGGCTACACCTTC. Translating it yields CASSLGTFNYGYTF.

This chain joins TRBV3-1 and TRBJ2-7; D perhaps matches TRBD1 (5 bases). The DNA matches TRBJ2-4 better at its end, which makes the J call doubtful. Germline values: CDR1 LGHDT, CDR2 YNNKEL (reference sequence). The CDR3 has 16 amino acids. The CDR3 bases are TGTGCCAGCAGTCATGCCCCCGCAGGGGCCAAAAACATTCAGTACTTC. This encodes CASSHAPAGAKNIQYF.

In this sample, this clonotype turned up once. V is TRBV4-3 and J is TRBJ1-5; D is unresolved. This CDR3 spans 17 amino acids. The V gene's germline CDR1 is LGHNA and CDR2 YSLEER. Between the trimmed V and J ends, which lost 1 base and 0 bases, there was a span of 13 bases. Written as DNA, the CDR3 is TGCGCCAGCAGCCAAGTAGTAGGCAGGTATAGCAATCAGCCCCAGCATTTT. It encodes CASSQVVGRYSNQPQHF.

This clonotype was observed a few times. The rearrangement uses TRBV25-1 and TRBJ2-1, with TRBD1 identical over 7 bases. This CDR3 region has 13 residues. The V segment lost 5 bases and the J segment 9 bases; nucleotides outside the gene matches: 7. Germline V gene lookup returns CDR1 MGHDK and CDR2 SYGVNS. This CDR3 reads CASSPGTVGEQFF. In DNA, the CDR3 is TGTGCCAGCAGTCCCGGGACAGTGGGTGAGCAGTTCTTC.

The chain couples TRBV29-1 to TRBJ2-7, with D hard to call. Trimming pared 4 bases from V and 4 bases from J, leaving 8 bases between. Germline-derived CDR1 and CDR2 are SQVTM and ANQGSEA. This CDR3 is built from 11 residues. In DNA, the CDR3 is TGCAGCGTTGTTTTGAGATACGAGCAGTACTTC. It specifies CSVVLRYEQYF.

V and J are TRBV7-2 and TRBJ1-1; TRBD1 might be the D (6 bases). V lost 2 bases to trimming and J lost 4 bases, with 14 bases between them. Germline loops: CDR1 SGHTA, CDR2 FQGNSA. The CDR3 is 15 residues long. Here the CDR3 reads CASSLSVGGPTEAFF. In nucleotides, the CDR3 is TGTGCCAGCAGCTTATCGGTCGGGGGGCCCACTGAAGCTTTCTTT.

CDR3 in amino acids: CSASNLQPGSSYEQYF. As DNA, the CDR3 is TGCAGTGCAAGTAACCTACAGCCGGGATCCTCCTACGAGCAGTACTTC. The chain links TRBV20-1 to TRBJ2-7; perhaps TRBD2 as D (5 bases). The CDR3 runs 16 residues. Germline CDR1 and CDR2: DFQATT and SNEGSKA (reference sequence). V was trimmed by 6 bases and J by 0 bases, leaving 21 bases between them.

In DNA, the CDR3 is TGTGCCAGCAGGGGGACAGCCGCTGGCTACACCTTC. Translation: CASRGTAAGYTF. The chain is built from TRBV2 and TRBJ1-2, with TRBD1 matching over 7 bases. The J segment lost 7 bases and the V segment lost 6 bases, leaving 5 bases of the junction unmatched. The CDR3 is made up of 12 amino acids. Germline V gene data show CDR1 as SNHLY and CDR2 as FYNNEI.

This chain uses TRBV29-1 with TRBJ2-1; TRBD2 matches at 14 bases. The trim removed 6 bases at V and 8 bases at J, leaving 6 bases unmatched. CDR1 is SQVTM and CDR2 is ANQGSEA in the germline V gene. This CDR3 comprises 14 residues. The CDR3 DNA sequence: TGCAGCGTGAAGGGACTAGCGGGAGTATATGAGCAGTTCTTC. Protein: CSVKGLAGVYEQFF.

The gene calls are TRBV30 and TRBJ1-1, with D unresolved. CDR1 is GTSNPN, CDR2 SVGIG, per germline (reference sequence). Trimming cost V 2 bases and J 7 bases, with 11 bases left between them. The CDR3 runs 12 residues. CDR3: CAWSPSGFEAFF. In DNA form, the CDR3 reads TGTGCCTGGAGTCCATCGGGGTTTGAAGCTTTCTTT.

The table lists this clonotype with many counts. The rearrangement links TRBV20-1 to TRBJ2-1; 8 nucleotides match TRBD2. This CDR3 is 15 amino acids long. The V gene end was trimmed by 5 bases and the J gene end by 0 bases; junction bases not matched to a gene: 6. Germline CDR1 reads DFQATT; CDR2 reads SNEGSKA (reference sequence). This CDR3 is CSAPISGISYNEQFF. The CDR3 coding sequence is TGCAGTGCTCCAATTAGCGGGATCTCCTACAATGAGCAGTTCTTC.

As to this clonotype: At one end the junction does not follow the germline gene, possibly because of a read error. The chain links TRBV6-6 to TRBJ1-2; D is ambiguous. This CDR3 contains 15 residues. Germline V gene lookup returns CDR1 MNHNY and CDR2 SVGAGI (reference sequence). The CDR3 DNA reads TGTACCAGCAGTTACACGACGGCAGACAACTATGGCTACACCTTC. It yields the protein CTSSYTTADNYGYTF.

A few counts support this clonotype. The J gene is TRBJ2-1, the V gene TRBV4-3; TRBD1 or TRBD2 may be the D gene (5 bases each). V lost 0 bases and J lost 4, with 13 bases in between. Germline V gene data show CDR1 as LGHNA and CDR2 as YSLEER. The length of the CDR3 is 16 residues. The CDR3 DNA sequence: TGCGCCAGCAGCCAAGAATTCCGGGGCTCTTACAATGAGCAGTTCTTC. Its protein product is CASSQEFRGSYNEQFF.

This clonotype showed up just a few times. V is TRBV25-1 and J is TRBJ2-1, with TRBD2 matching 7 bases. This CDR3 comprises 17 residues. The V gene's germline CDR1 is MGHDK and CDR2 SYGVNS. V dropped 1 base and J dropped 0; count of bases not matched to a gene: 6. For the CDR3, the DNA is TGTGCCAGCAGTGAATCGGGGGGAGGCCTCTCCTACAATGAGCAGTTCTTC. As protein: CASSESGGGLSYNEQFF.

This sequence joins TRBV4-2 and TRBJ1-2; no firm D call. V was pared by 0 bases and J by 2 bases, with 7 bases between. Germline V gives CDR1 LGHNA, CDR2 YNFKEQ. The CDR3 is 14 amino acids. Here the CDR3 DNA reads TGTGCCAGCAGCCAAGAGTCGGCGAACTATGGCTACACCTTC. Translation: CASSQESANYGYTF.

This clonotype was picked up one time. This chain links TRBV10-2 with TRBJ1-1; possibly TRBD1 for D (5 bases). V lost 2 bases and J 7 bases, leaving 29 bases between the germline ends. Germline V gene sequence: CDR1 WSHSY, CDR2 SAAADI. This CDR3 has 19 residues. The CDR3 is CASSERGRGGRERICEAFF. The CDR3 DNA reads TGCGCCAGCAGTGAGCGAGGAAGGGGTGGCAGGGAGAGGATTTGTGAAGCTTTCTTT.

The chain links TRBV20-1 to TRBJ2-5; D is ambiguous. The CDR3 totals 13 residues. V lost 6 bases, J lost 2 bases, and 13 bases lay in between. The V gene's germline CDR1 is DFQATT and CDR2 SNEGSKA (reference sequence). This CDR3 is CSAHGQEQETQYF. The CDR3 DNA follows: TGCAGTGCCCACGGCCAGGAGCAAGAGACCCAGTACTTC.

The chain recombines TRBV2 with TRBJ1-2; D unclear. In germline, CDR1 is SNHLY, CDR2 FYNNEI. This CDR3 is 12 amino acids long. V lost 4 bases and J 6 bases, leaving 9 bases between the germline ends. The CDR3 coding sequence is TGTGCCAGCAGTGGTGGCCCCAATGGCTACACCTTC. This gives the protein CASSGGPNGYTF.